Listed here are 18 T cell receptor beta chains from one sample, sequenced in a study of regulatory T cells in long-lasting Graves disease. The authors built TCR beta libraries using iRepertoire HTBI primers and Arm-PCR of CDR3 regions. TCRdb re-called the multiplex PCR reads through MiXCR, storing one row per CDR3 protein. The sample has some 470,000 distinct CDR3 sequences, under 25% seen once; the top ten hold approximately 6.4%. Described time point: persistent/refractory GD, antithyroid drugs over 5 years with positive TRAb. PBMCs were the source of the RNA used for TCR sequencing. The starting material was peripheral blood mononuclear cells (PBMCs), obtained when the disease was refractory, from a patient treated with antithyroid drugs. The receptors were gathered from a female donor with Graves disease.

This clonotype was seen ten or more times. This chain uses TRBV6-5 with TRBJ2-5; a possible D gene is TRBD2 (6 bases). CDR3 length: 15 residues. V was pared by 3 bases and J by 5 bases, with 16 bases between. The germline gives CDR1 MNHEY, CDR2 SVGAGI. This CDR3 reads CASSYGGGIQETQYF. Here the CDR3 DNA reads TGTGCCAGCAGTTATGGGGGAGGAATCCAGGAGACCCAGTACTTC.

This clonotype has ten or more counts. V usage is TRBV10-3 and J usage is TRBJ1-1; D perhaps matches TRBD1 (5 bases). The CDR3 sequence is 13 residues long. Germline V lookup: CDR1 ENHRY, CDR2 SYGVKD. V shed 5 bases and J shed 4 bases, with 11 bases lying between them. CDR3 nucleotides: TGTGCCATCAGTACCGAGGGGTTCACTGAAGCTTTCTTT. Its protein product is CAISTEGFTEAFF.

The chain carries TRBV6-5 and TRBJ1-6, with D unclear. The CDR3 runs 19 residues. Germline CDR1 MNHEY, CDR2 SVGAGI. V was pared by 1 base and J by 0 bases, with 16 bases between. The CDR3 DNA reads TGTGCCAGCAGTTACTTTGGCCCTCGAAGGGCCTCCTATAATTCACCCCTCCACTTT. As protein: CASSYFGPRRASYNSPLHF.

The chain has TRBV2 and TRBJ1-6; TRBD1 might be the D (5 bases). The germline gives CDR1 SNHLY, CDR2 FYNNEI. Trimming stripped 7 bases from V and 5 bases from J, with 27 bases between. This CDR3 comprises 19 residues. The CDR3 DNA reads as TGTGCCAGCACCTCCTCCCCGGCCGGGACCTGGGGGAATAATTCACCCCTCCACTTT. This encodes CASTSSPAGTWGNNSPLHF.

This clonotype was picked up many times. This chain connects TRBV28 to TRBJ1-1; no clear D. The CDR3 spans 13 residues. Per the germline V gene, CDR1 is MDHEN and CDR2 is SYDVKM. V dropped 6 bases and J dropped 3 bases, with 11 bases sitting between them. The CDR3 DNA follows: TGTGCCAGCAGCCCAAGGAAATACACTGAAGCTTTCTTT. It encodes CASSPRKYTEAFF. The whole variable domain, filled in from reference TRBV28 and TRBJ1-1, reads DVKVTQSSRYLVKRTGEKVFLECVQDMDHENMFWYRQDPGLGLRLIYFSYDVKMKEKGDIPEGYSVSREKKERFSLILESASTNQTSMYLCASSPRKYTEAFFGQGTRLTVV.

The table lists this clonotype with many counts. This chain uses TRBV20-1 with TRBJ1-1, with 9 bases identical to TRBD1. This CDR3 is built from 16 residues. In germline, CDR1 is DFQATT, CDR2 SNEGSKA (reference sequence). With V trimmed by 5 bases and J by 6 bases, 16 bases remained unmatched. CDR3 DNA sequence: TGCAGTGCTCTCAAAACCGGGACAGGGAGTATCGCTGAAGCTTTCTTT. This sequence encodes CSALKTGTGSIAEAFF.

This clonotype was seen many times. The chain joins TRBV28 to TRBJ2-4; 9 bases are shared with TRBD1. Trimming took 7 bases from V and 7 from J; bases not matched to a gene: 14. Germline lookup yields CDR1 MDHEN and CDR2 SYDVKM. This CDR3 contains 16 residues. The CDR3 is CASTKKGQGARNIQYF. DNA of the CDR3: TGTGCCAGCACTAAAAAGGGACAGGGAGCAAGGAACATTCAGTACTTC.

The sample holds a few counts of this clonotype. The chain joins TRBV2 to TRBJ1-1; D perhaps matches TRBD1 (5 bases). CDR1 and CDR2 from the germline V gene are SNHLY and FYNNEI. This CDR3 spans 15 amino acids. V gave up 1 base and J gave up 1 base, with 10 bases separating them. CDR3 DNA: TGTGCCAGCAGTGAAGTGGGGACCGGGAACACTGAAGCTTTCTTT. Its protein product is CASSEVGTGNTEAFF.

The V and J genes are TRBV4-1 and TRBJ1-6; D gene uncertain. Deletions cut 4 bases from V and 6 bases from J, with 13 bases between. Germline CDR1 is MGHRA and CDR2 is YSYEKL. CDR3 length: 15 residues. For the CDR3, the DNA is TGCGCCAGCAGCCCAATACAACAGCCTAATTCACCCCTCCACTTT. Its protein is CASSPIQQPNSPLHF.

The J gene is TRBJ1-2, the V gene TRBV9; D may be TRBD1 (6 bases). From germline, CDR1 is SGDLS and CDR2 YYNGEE. Trimming left V 4 bases short and J 6 bases short, with 10 bases between. CDR3 length: 12 residues. The CDR3 DNA is TGTGCCAGCAGCAATTACAGGGATGGCTACACCTTC. This codes for CASSNYRDGYTF. Full variable domain (outside the CDR3, taken from reference TRBV9 and TRBJ1-2): DSGVTQTPKHLITATGQRVTLRCSPRSGDLSVYWYQQSLDQGLQFLIQYYNGEERAKGNILERFSAQQFPDLHSELNLSSLELGDSALYFCASSNYRDGYTFGSGTRLTVV.

This clonotype was picked up many times. The CDR3 sequence is CASSFVGSGATGELFF. The CDR3 DNA reads TGTGCCAGCAGTTTCGTGGGAAGCGGGGCCACCGGGGAGCTGTTTTTT. The rearrangement links TRBV28 to TRBJ2-2, with 7 bases that match TRBD2. With V trimmed by 3 bases and J by 4 bases, 8 bases remained unmatched. Germline V gene sequence: CDR1 MDHEN, CDR2 SYDVKM. This CDR3 has 16 amino acids.

The V and J genes are TRBV19 and TRBJ2-5; D unresolved. The CDR3 length is 15 residues. V was cut by 3 bases and J by 2 bases, with 13 bases left in between. CDR1 and CDR2 (germline): LNHDA, SQIVND (reference sequence). The DNA of the CDR3 is TGTGCCAGTAGTATTCGCCCCGACAATCAAGAGACCCAGTACTTC. This sequence encodes CASSIRPDNQETQYF.

This clonotype was counted many times. The chain recombines TRBV7-9 with TRBJ1-4; TRBD1 agrees at 7 bases. The CDR3 runs 17 residues. Per the germline V gene, CDR1 is SEHNR and CDR2 is FQNEAQ (reference sequence). Losses at the gene ends were 5 bases for V and 4 bases for J; bases not matched to a gene: 13. Written as DNA, the CDR3 is TGTGCCAGCAGCCCCCCCCCCCGACAGGGCCTTAATGAAAAACTGTTTTTT. This codes for CASSPPPRQGLNEKLFF.

This clonotype was detected ten times or more. The chain couples TRBV2 to TRBJ1-1, with unresolved D. CDR3 length: 12 amino acids. The V end was cut by 8 bases, the J end by 1 base, with 8 bases between. Germline V CDR1 and CDR2: SNHLY, FYNNEI. For the CDR3, the DNA is TGTGCCAGCCGACGGGCGAACACTGAAGCTTTCTTT. Its protein is CASRRANTEAFF.

This clonotype has ten or more counts. The chain joins TRBV12-3 or TRBV12-4 to TRBJ1-1; D gene ambiguous. Trimming cost V 1 base and J 10 bases, with 10 bases left between them. This CDR3 is built from 12 residues. CDR3 coding DNA: TGTGCCAGCAGTTTAGAAGGATGGGGAGCTTTCTTT. As protein: CASSLEGWGAFF.

Only a few counts were recorded for this clonotype. This rearrangement joins TRBV7-9 to TRBJ1-1, with D perhaps TRBD1 (5 bases). CDR1 is SEHNR and CDR2 is FQNEAQ in the germline V gene (reference sequence). This CDR3 spans 14 amino acids. V was trimmed by 5 bases and J by 4 bases, leaving 14 bases between them. The CDR3 DNA follows: TGTGCCAGCAGCCCGGGGACTGCAGCCACTGAAGCTTTCTTT. Amino acids: CASSPGTAATEAFF. Variable domain in full (rest from reference TRBV7-9 and TRBJ1-1): DTGVSQNPRHKITKRGQNVTFRCDPISEHNRLYWYRQTLGQGPEFLTYFQNEAQLEKSRLLSDRFSAERPKGSFSTLEIQRTEQGDSAMYLCASSPGTAATEAFFGQGTRLTVV.

The table lists this clonotype with many counts. V usage is TRBV6-1 and J usage is TRBJ2-7; 10 bases are shared with TRBD1. Trimming took 6 bases from V and 1 from J; bases not matched to a gene: 6. The CDR3 loop spans 15 amino acids. Germline values: CDR1 MNHNS, CDR2 SASEGT. CDR3 nucleotides: TGTGCCAGCAGCTCTCCGGGACAGGGGTCCTACGAGCAGTACTTC. This translates into CASSSPGQGSYEQYF.

The chain combines TRBV24-1 with TRBJ2-5; TRBD1 aligns across 8 bases. Germline assignment: CDR1 KGHDR and CDR2 SFDVKD. The CDR3 runs 14 residues. The V gene end was trimmed by 4 bases and the J gene end by 7 bases; junction bases not matched to a gene: 7. This CDR3 is CATSEPGGSGTQYF. DNA for the CDR3: TGTGCCACCAGTGAGCCAGGGGGCTCTGGGACCCAGTACTTC.